This section outlines one T cell receptor (beta chain) sequence together with its context. Its antigen is as yet unknown. This sample is part of a study of cytomegalovirus exposure and HLA in healthy donors. In the study overall: Caucasian-associated ancestry cluster membership applied to just over 80% of several hundred genotyped donors. General observations from the study: Previous analysis showed most TCR beta V segments were productive about 87% or about 30% of the time. Fewer than 200 TCR beta chains were listed as cytomegalovirus-associated. In a later analysis, approximately 15,000 TCR beta sequences were associated with HLA alleles at 0.05 false discovery rate.

The primer mix had 60 Vbeta and 13 Jbeta primers. Generated by immunoSEQ multiplex PCR, the TCRdb table keeps only in-frame clones and is missing some. Of some 150,000 clones detected, 70% to 90% appear once; the ten largest clones hold 6% to 9%. The V gene lost 0 bases and the J gene lost 0 bases, with 11 bases spanning the gap. The germline V gene has CDR1 LGHNA and CDR2 YSLEER. The CDR3 sequence is 16 residues long. Sequencing input: PBMCs. The clonotype was recovered from a woman in her twenties or thirties in good health and CMV-seropositive. The gene calls are TRBV4-3 and TRBJ1-1; D is uncertain. CDR3 bases: TGCGCCAGCAGCCAAGAGTGGCAGTTTATGAACACTGAAGCTTTCTTT. Its protein is CASSQEWQFMNTEAFF.